This T cell receptor beta chain was identified in a study of human T cells and chemical hapten exposure. Whole-study context: Small differences in pooled library volume mainly drove the variation in TCR yields per sample. Study outcomes and limitations: No change in TCRs above 1 in 1000 frequency was produced by DPC sensitization.

This clonotype was detected only a few times. Its target is unknown. Trimming stripped 3 bases from V and 10 bases from J, with 15 bases between. This CDR3 is 13 amino acids long. The germline gives CDR1 LGHNA, CDR2 YSLEER. As the library was built, unique molecular identifiers were attached to individual cDNA molecules. In the authors' methods: Samples ranged from roughly 20,000 to 750,000 TCRs, with a median of approximately 96,000. TCRdb redid the calling of the RACE reads with MiXCR, one entry per CDR3 protein. The V and J calls shown here were made by TCRdb, not taken from the authors' results. The profile shows 65,000 to 80,000 distinct CDR3 sequences, over 6.5% of them singletons. Regarding time point: healthy volunteer bleed at 6 weeks. Unfractionated whole blood yielded total RNA.

The receptor's source is a male donor in good health. Some clones in this sample may be carry-over from other donors' samples. This rearrangement joins TRBV4-3 to TRBJ1-2, with D perhaps TRBD1 (6 bases). Source material: whole blood. The CDR3 coding sequence is TGCGCCAGCAGCCAGGCACAGGGATTCGACTACACCTTC. This gives the protein CASSQAQGFDYTF.